This TCR beta chain emerged from a study of blood T cells in healthy people across ages. Study outcomes and limitations: Investigators treated diversity estimates from one million T cells as underestimates.

A second PCR of 7 to 11 cycles used a sample-barcoded 5' primer and a J-beta primer mix. In TCRdb, the 5' RACE reads were re-called with MiXCR into one record per CDR3 protein. The profile shows about 970,000 distinct CDR3 sequences, roughly 51% of them singletons. The V segment lost 4 bases and the J segment 3 bases; nucleotides outside the gene matches: 10. The germline CDR1 and CDR2 sequences are SGHRS and YFSETQ. The CDR3 sequence is 16 residues long. Details on this clonotype: Its specificity is not known.

Sequencing used blood. The clonotype was recovered from a woman aged 55-70 years in good health. The genes are TRBV5-1 and TRBJ2-4; 7 bases match TRBD1. The CDR3 coding sequence is TGCGCCAGCAGCGAAGGACCAGGGGGTGTCAAAAACATTCAGTACTTC. It yields the protein CASSEGPGGVKNIQYF. Full variable domain (missing parts from reference TRBV5-1 and TRBJ2-4): KAGVTQTPRYLIKTRGQQVTLSCSPISGHRSVSWYQQTPGQGLQFLFEYFSETQRNKGNFPGRFSGRQFSNSRSEMNVSTLELGDSALYLCASSEGPGGVKNIQYFGAGTRLSVL.